The clone carrying this T cell receptor (beta chain) was observed a handful of times. The data belong to a study of cytomegalovirus exposure and HLA in healthy donors. Overall study: Roughly 180 million T cells yielded 120 million or so unique TCR beta sequences, as an earlier analysis found.

PCR primers comprised 60 Vbeta and 13 Jbeta primers. The table came from immunoSEQ multiplex PCR; TCRdb's copy has only in-frame clones and leaves some out. This sample has 110,000 to 150,000 clones; roughly 9.7% occur once, and the top ten carry less than 2%. Specimen: PBMCs. The receptor was derived from a man between 45 and 60 years old in good health and CMV-seronegative.

CDR3 sequence (DNA): TGTGCCAGTATTGGACAGGTCCACTATGGCTACACCTTC. This gives the protein CASIGQVHYGYTF. The V call is TRBV19, the J call TRBJ1-2; 7 positions agree with TRBD1. Germline CDR1 LNHDA, CDR2 SQIVND (reference sequence). The CDR3 runs to 13 residues. V shed 7 bases and J 3 bases; nucleotides not matched to a gene: 5.